The 7 T cell receptor beta chains reported below all come from one sample, sequenced in a study of blood T cell repertoires in COVID-19 (dated by TCRdb to about 2020). The library was generated by the immunoSEQ multiplex PCR assay. TCRdb's version of the immuneACCESS table is confined to in-frame rearrangements and falls short of the full clone set. An unresolved V gene accounts for under half of the shortfall where checked; the remainder is of unknown origin. A total of approximately 23,000 clones appear in this sample, roughly 90% of them only once. The ten largest account for less than 7.5% of the sample. Sequencing was performed on peripheral blood. These TCRs come from a woman aged 80 or over with active COVID-19.

The chain's CDR3 is CASSPRLAGDQETQYF. The CDR3 DNA is TGCGCCAGCAGCCCGCGACTAGCGGGGGACCAAGAGACCCAGTACTTC. This chain connects TRBV5-1 to TRBJ2-5; TRBD2 matches 12 bases. The CDR3 runs 16 residues. V gave up 4 bases and J gave up 0 bases; unmatched junction bases: 4. CDR1 and CDR2 from the germline V gene are SGHRS and YFSETQ.

The chain combines TRBV6-6 with TRBJ1-2; D is unresolved. Germline assignment: CDR1 MNHNY and CDR2 SVGAGI (reference sequence). Trimming shortened V by 6 bases and J by 8 bases, and 16 bases separated the two germline ends. CDR3 length: 13 residues. CDR3: CASSPTQPAGYTF. CDR3 nucleotide sequence: TGTGCCAGCAGCCCTACGCAACCCGCGGGCTACACCTTC.

This rearrangement joins TRBV6-2 or TRBV6-3 to TRBJ2-5; 7 nucleotides align to TRBD1. J gave up 0 bases and V 5 bases, and 6 bases lay outside the gene matches. Germline CDR1 is MNHEY and CDR2 is SVGEGT. The CDR3 loop spans 15 amino acids. This CDR3 reads CASSPPGQNQETQYF. In nucleotides, the CDR3 is TGTGCCAGCAGTCCCCCGGGACAGAACCAAGAGACCCAGTACTTC.

The CDR3: CAWSAYTGTGSMETQYF. CDR3 coding DNA: TGTGCCTGGAGTGCGTATACCGGGACAGGGAGTATGGAGACCCAGTACTTC. V and J are TRBV30 and TRBJ2-5, with 9 bases lining up with TRBD1. Trimming took 1 base from V and 5 from J; bases not matched to a gene: 14. Germline CDR1 GTSNPN, CDR2 SVGIG (reference sequence). The CDR3 consists of 17 residues.

The chain combines TRBV5-1 with TRBJ2-7; D might be TRBD2 (5 bases). V was trimmed by 3 bases and J by 3 bases, leaving 10 bases between them. This CDR3 has 13 residues. Germline lookup yields CDR1 SGHRS and CDR2 YFSETQ. CDR3 region: CASSSDSVYEQYF. Written as DNA, the CDR3 is TGCGCCAGCAGCTCCGATAGCGTCTACGAGCAGTACTTC.

The rearrangement joins TRBV9 to TRBJ1-2; D gene ambiguous. V gave up 3 bases and J gave up 7 bases, with 13 bases separating them. The CDR3 sequence is 13 residues long. From germline, CDR1 is SGDLS and CDR2 YYNGEE. CDR3 coding DNA: TGTGCCAGCAGCGGAGATTTGACGGGTGGCTACACCTTC. Translating it yields CASSGDLTGGYTF.

This clone was recorded only once. CDR3: CASSLQREGYGYTF. The CDR3 DNA is TGTGCCAGCAGCTTACAGAGGGAGGGCTATGGCTACACCTTC. The rearrangement links TRBV7-8 to TRBJ1-2; D is undetermined. Germline loops: CDR1 SGHVS, CDR2 FQNEAQ. Trimming removed 2 bases at V and 4 bases at J, with 11 bases between. CDR3 length: 14 residues.